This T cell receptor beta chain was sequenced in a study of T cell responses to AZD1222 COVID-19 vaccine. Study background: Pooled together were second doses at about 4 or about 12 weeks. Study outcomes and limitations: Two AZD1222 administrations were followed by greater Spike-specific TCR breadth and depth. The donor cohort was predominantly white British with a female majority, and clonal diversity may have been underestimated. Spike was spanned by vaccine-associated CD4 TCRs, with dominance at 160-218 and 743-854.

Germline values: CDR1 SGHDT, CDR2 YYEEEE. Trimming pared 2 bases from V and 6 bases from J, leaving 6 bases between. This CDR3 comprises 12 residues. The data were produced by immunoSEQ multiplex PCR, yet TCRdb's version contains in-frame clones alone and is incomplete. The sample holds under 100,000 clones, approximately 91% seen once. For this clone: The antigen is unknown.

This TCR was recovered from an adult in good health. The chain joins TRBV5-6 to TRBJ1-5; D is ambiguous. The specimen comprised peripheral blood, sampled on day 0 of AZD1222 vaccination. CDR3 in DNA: TGTGCCAGCAGCTTAGGATTTCAGCCCCAGCATTTT. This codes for CASSLGFQPQHF.